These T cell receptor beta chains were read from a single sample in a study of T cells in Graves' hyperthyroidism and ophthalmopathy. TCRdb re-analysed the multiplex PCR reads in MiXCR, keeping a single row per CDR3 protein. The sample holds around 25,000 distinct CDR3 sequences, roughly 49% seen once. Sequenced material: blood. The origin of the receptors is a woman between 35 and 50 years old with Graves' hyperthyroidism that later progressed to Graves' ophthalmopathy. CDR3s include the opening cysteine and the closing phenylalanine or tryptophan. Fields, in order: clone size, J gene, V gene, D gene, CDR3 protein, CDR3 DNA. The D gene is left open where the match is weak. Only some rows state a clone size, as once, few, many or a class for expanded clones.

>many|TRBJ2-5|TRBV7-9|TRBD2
CASSSPGLAGETQYF
TGTGCCAGCAGCTCCCCGGGACTAGCGGGAGAGACCCAGTACTTC
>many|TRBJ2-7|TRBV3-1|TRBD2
CASSQEGGRAYEQYF
TGTGCCAGCAGCCAAGAAGGAGGGAGGGCCTACGAGCAGTACTTC
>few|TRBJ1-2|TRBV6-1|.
CASSEIMGGYGYTF
TGTGCCAGCAGTGAAATCATGGGAGGCTATGGCTACACCTTC
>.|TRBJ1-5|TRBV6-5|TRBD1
CASSPTYGQVDQPQHF
TGTGCCAGCAGTCCTACTTATGGACAGGTTGATCAGCCCCAGCATTTT
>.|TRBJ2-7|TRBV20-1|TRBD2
CSAKREPYEQYF
TGCAGTGCTAAGCGGGAGCCCTACGAGCAGTACTTC
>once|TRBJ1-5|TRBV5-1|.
CASSLEGKNQPQHF
TGCGCCAGCAGCTTGGAAGGGAAAAATCAGCCCCAGCATTTT
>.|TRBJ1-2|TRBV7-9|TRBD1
CASSFPGTGLYGYTF
TGTGCCAGCAGCTTCCCAGGGACAGGGCTTTATGGTTACACCTTC
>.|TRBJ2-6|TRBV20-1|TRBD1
CSARDKRGPVANVLTF
TGCAGTGCTAGAGATAAGAGGGGGCCAGTGGCCAACGTCCTGACTTTC
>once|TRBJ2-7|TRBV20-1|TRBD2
CSARGLAGDSYEQYF
TGCAGTGCTAGAGGTCTAGCGGGAGATTCTTACGAGCAGTACTTC
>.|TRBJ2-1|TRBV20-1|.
CSARDPNRGGSGEQFF
TGCAGTGCTAGAGATCCTAATAGGGGTGGGAGTGGTGAGCAGTTCTTC
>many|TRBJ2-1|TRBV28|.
CASSLPVVGEQFF
TGTGCCAGCAGTTTACCGGTTGTGGGGGAGCAGTTCTTC
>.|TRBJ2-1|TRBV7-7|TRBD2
CASSSGLAADNEQFF
TGTGCTAGCAGCTCGGGACTAGCAGCGGACAATGAGCAGTTCTTC
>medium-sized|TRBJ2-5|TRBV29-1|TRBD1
CSVVMGQGGAQYF
TGCAGCGTTGTGATGGGACAGGGGGGGGCCCAGTACTTC
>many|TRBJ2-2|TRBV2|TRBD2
CASSDYPSGRGIGELFF
TGTGCCAGCAGTGATTACCCTAGCGGGAGGGGTATAGGGGAGCTGTTTTTT
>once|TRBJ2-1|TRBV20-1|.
CSATSRRVYNEQFF
TGCAGTGCCACATCCAGGAGAGTCTACAATGAGCAGTTCTTC
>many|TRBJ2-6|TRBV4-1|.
CASSQGGGLGANVLTF
TGCGCCAGCAGCCAAGGGGGGGGGCTCGGGGCCAACGTCCTGACTTTC
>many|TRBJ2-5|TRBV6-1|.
CASSLGNRGGETQYF
TGTGCCAGCAGTTTAGGGAATAGGGGCGGGGAGACCCAGTACTTC
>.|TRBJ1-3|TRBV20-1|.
CSASRTGRRNTIYF
TGCAGTGCTAGCAGGACCGGTCGAAGAAACACCATATATTTT
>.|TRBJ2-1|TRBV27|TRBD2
CASSPRVAGVNEQFF
TGTGCCAGCAGTCCCCGAGTAGCGGGAGTTAATGAGCAGTTCTTC
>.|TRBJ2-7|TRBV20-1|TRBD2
CSARVAGGRNEQYF
TGCAGTGCTAGGGTAGCGGGAGGGAGGAACGAGCAGTACTTC
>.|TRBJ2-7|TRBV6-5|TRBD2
CASSTSRQGGYKQYF
TGTGCCAGCAGCACCTCTAGGCAGGGAGGGTACAAGCAGTACTTC
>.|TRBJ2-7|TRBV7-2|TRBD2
CASGGSGSSYEQYF
TGTGCCAGCGGAGGAAGCGGGAGCTCCTACGAGCAGTACTTC
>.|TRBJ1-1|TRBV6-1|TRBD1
CASRGQGVGTEAFF
TGTGCCAGCAGGGGACAGGGGGTAGGCACTGAAGCTTTCTTT
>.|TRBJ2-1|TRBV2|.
CASRAGETNNEQFF
TGTGCCAGCAGGGCGGGTGAAACCAACAATGAGCAGTTCTTC
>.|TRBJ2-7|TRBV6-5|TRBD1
CASSPGQGAYEQYF
TGTGCCAGCAGCCCCGGACAGGGCGCCTACGAGCAGTACTTC
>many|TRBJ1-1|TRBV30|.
CAWIFGREAFF
TGTGCCTGGATATTCGGTCGTGAAGCTTTCTTT
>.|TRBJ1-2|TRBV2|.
CASSEFEYARGYGYTF
TGTGCCAGCAGTGAATTTGAGTACGCCAGGGGTTATGGCTACACCTTC
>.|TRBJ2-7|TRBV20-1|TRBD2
CSARLAGILYEQYF
TGCAGTGCGCGACTAGCGGGTATACTCTACGAGCAGTACTTC
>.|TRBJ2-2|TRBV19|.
CASKSTASSYEQYFGPGTGELFF
.
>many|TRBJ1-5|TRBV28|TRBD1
CAGQDSNQPQHF
TGTGCCGGACAGGATAGCAATCAGCCCCAGCATTTT
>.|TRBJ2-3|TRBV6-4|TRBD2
CASSGRAGVPTDTQYF
TGTGCCAGCAGTGGCCGAGCGGGAGTGCCGACAGATACGCAGTATTTT